This TCR beta chain was recorded in a study of T cell changes during pregnancy in multiple sclerosis. Germline V gene lookup returns CDR1 MGHDK and CDR2 SYGVNS. V was clipped by 2 bases and J by 8 bases; unmatched bases: 12. The CDR3 has 16 amino acids. Data came from immunoSEQ multiplex PCR; TCRdb stores just in-frame clones and leaves some out. The table lists approximately 38,000 clones, less than 95% of them singletons, with about 1.8% in the top ten. The TCR comes from a female donor with multiple sclerosis, enrolled in a pregnancy study. Sequenced material: peripheral blood, taken in the third trimester of pregnancy. The V and J genes are TRBV25-1 and TRBJ1-1; TRBD1 agrees at 9 bases. The DNA of the CDR3 is TGTGCCAGCAGTGAAGTAGGTACAGGGGGCTTCGCGGAAGCTTTCTTT. This encodes CASSEVGTGGFAEAFF.